The present entry profiles one T cell receptor (beta chain) with its context. Its antigen remains unidentified. No much larger clone exists at a distance of one base, and base qualities are not known. This record comes from a study of blood T cell repertoires in COVID-19 (dated by TCRdb to the early 2020s). Some background on the complete study: Samples from collaborators originated in the United States, Italy and Spain and spanned both the acute and convalescent phases of COVID-19. A freely available public database, intended as a resource for researchers studying the immune response to SARS-CoV-2, is where the repertoires were released. Subjects who had been exposed to COVID-19, were actively infected with it, or had recovered from it provided the deeply sampled blood TCRbeta repertoires that made up the dataset. Where HLA class I and class II types were available, the types were taken from metadata supplied by the sample provider, not from assay-based typing. A de-identified subject ID, COVID-19 status, age in years and sex were almost always included in the sample metadata. The samples were drawn from two sources: the first 160 participants of the ongoing ImmuneRACE study, and 950 to 1,500 subjects contributed by 6 global collaborators. The prospective study material was composed of cDNA or gDNA derived from T cells, B-cell-depleted T cells, or PBMCs. Overall study outcomes, separate from this receptor: The quantity of clinical and demographic metadata differed by source and by participant and was supplied without curation.

TCRbeta CDR3 regions were amplified from genomic DNA using the immunoSEQ Assay, a bias-controlled multiplex PCR. Turning to the authors' computational methods: The number of nucleated cells in each sample was estimated by amplification of reference gene primers within the assay. To quantify the absolute abundance of each unique TCRbeta CDR3 rearrangement, sequence reads were collapsed and filtered. For each sample, productive Simpson clonality was calculated by taking the square root of Simpson's diversity index across productive rearrangements. TCRdb provides this immuneACCESS table in a form limited to in-frame rearrangements. Some clones are lacking; in checked studies, under half of them reflect an unresolved V gene, and why the rest are absent is not known. V, J and clone size derive from that table, while D and trimming were established from the DNA sequence. Present in this sample are about 160,000 clones, 90% of which were seen just once. About 18% of the sample lies in the top ten.

The collaborating institutions used their own protocols to collect whole blood in K2EDTA tubes. Collaborator samples were shipped for TCRbeta analysis as frozen whole blood, isolated PBMCs, or DNA extracted from either sample type. The germline V gene yields SGHTA for CDR1 and FQGNSA for CDR2. Inclusive of the bounding cysteine and phenylalanine, the CDR3 is 14 residues long. Only the CDR3 DNA is retained, 42 bases long and in frame from the first base. The trim is 4 bases for V and 6 bases for J, with a gap of 16 bases between the germline ends. The material sequenced was peripheral blood. The V and J genes are TRBV7-2 and TRBJ2-7; the D gene remains uncertain. The origin of this receptor is a man between 60 and 75 years old with active or convalescent COVID-19. The DNA is as follows: TGTGCCAGCAGCTCGGATGGAGTTTTAAGCGAGCAGTACTTC. It codes for CASSSDGVLSEQYF.